Shown below are 15 T cell receptor beta chains from a single sample sequenced in a study of blood T cell repertoires in COVID-19. Repertoires were generated with immunoSEQ multiplex PCR, while TCRdb's copy carries only in-frame clones and drops some. Counted here are about 70,000 clones, 75% to 90% occurring once; the ten biggest clones make up 9.5% to 15%. Sequencing was done on a sample of peripheral blood. These receptors were obtained from a human donor in a cohort sampled during active COVID-19.

The V call is TRBV2, the J call TRBJ2-1; 10 positions agree with TRBD1. With 8 bases clipped from V and 7 bases from J, the junction kept 5 bases outside the gene matches. This CDR3 region has 13 residues. CDR1 is SNHLY, CDR2 FYNNEI, per germline. The CDR3 here is CASYVGQGNEQFF. In nucleotides, the CDR3 is TGTGCCAGCTATGTGGGACAGGGGAATGAGCAGTTCTTC.

The genes are TRBV27 and TRBJ2-3, with D uncertain. V was pared by 2 bases and J by 2 bases, with 11 bases between. The CDR3 covers 15 residues. Per the germline V gene, CDR1 is MNHEY and CDR2 is SMNVEV (reference sequence). CDR3 nucleotide sequence: TGTGCCAGCAGTTTACTCGGAGTCCACACAGATACGCAGTATTTT. Protein sequence: CASSLLGVHTDTQYF.

The rearrangement joins TRBV9 to TRBJ2-3; 9 positions match TRBD2. With 3 bases clipped from V and 2 bases from J, the junction kept 7 bases outside the gene matches. The CDR3 length is 16 residues. Germline values: CDR1 SGDLS, CDR2 YYNGEE. CDR3 residues: CASSGGAGGLTDTQYF. CDR3 DNA sequence: TGTGCCAGCAGCGGGGGAGCGGGGGGACTCACAGATACGCAGTATTTT.

The chain has TRBV7-2 and TRBJ2-7, with TRBD1 matching 8 bases. The CDR3 totals 16 residues. The germline CDR1 and CDR2 sequences are SGHTA and FQGNSA. Trimming took 2 bases from V and 6 from J; bases not matched to a gene: 12. CDR3 DNA: TGTGCCAGCAGCTTAAGCGTCGTCGCAGGGGGCGGCGAGCAGTACTTC. This gives the protein CASSLSVVAGGGEQYF.

This rearrangement joins TRBV10-3 to TRBJ2-3, with 11 bases fitting TRBD2. This CDR3 contains 15 residues. Germline V gene lookup returns CDR1 ENHRY and CDR2 SYGVKD. J lost 3 bases, V lost 8 bases, and 7 bases had no gene match. The CDR3 sequence: CAISSGGPSTDTQYF. The CDR3, as DNA: TGTGCCATCTCTAGCGGGGGGCCTTCGACAGATACGCAGTATTTT.

J is TRBJ1-4 and V is TRBV5-1; 10 nucleotides line up with TRBD1. The CDR3 covers 14 residues. The germline CDR1 and CDR2 sequences are SGHRS and YFSETQ. Trimming at V came to 4 bases and at J to 6 bases, leaving 3 bases not matched to a gene. CDR3 protein: CASSTGQGYEKLFF. The DNA of the CDR3 is TGCGCCAGCAGCACGGGACAGGGGTATGAAAAACTGTTTTTT.

The gene calls are TRBV12-3 or TRBV12-4 and TRBJ1-6; no clear D. The CDR3 totals 13 residues. V was clipped by 1 base and J by 10 bases, with 8 bases between them. CDR3 in DNA: TGTGCCAGCAGTTTAGGAGGGTTGTCACCCCTCCACTTT. Amino acids: CASSLGGLSPLHF.

The CDR3, as DNA: TGTGCCAGCTCACTGGACTACACAGATACGCAGTATTTT. Translating gives CASSLDYTDTQYF. The V call is TRBV18, the J call TRBJ2-3; a weak D match, TRBD2 (6 bases). V was trimmed by 4 bases and J by 2 bases, leaving 7 bases between them. Germline V lookup: CDR1 KGHSH, CDR2 LQKENI. This CDR3 region has 13 residues.

The rearrangement joins TRBV2 to TRBJ1-4, with D perhaps TRBD1 (6 bases). Trimming cost V 6 bases and J 5 bases, with 16 bases left between them. CDR3 length equals 15 residues. CDR1 and CDR2 (germline): SNHLY, FYNNEI. In nucleotides, the CDR3 is TGTGCCAGCAGCACGGACAGCACCTCGAATGAAAAACTGTTTTTT. Translating gives CASSTDSTSNEKLFF.

V is TRBV7-2 and J is TRBJ2-3, with 7 bases lining up with TRBD2. The V segment lost 3 bases and the J segment 4 bases; nucleotides outside the gene matches: 7. The CDR3 is 15 amino acids. CDR1 and CDR2 from the germline V gene are SGHTA and FQGNSA. This chain's CDR3 is CASSLRLAGADTQYF. In nucleotides, the CDR3 is TGTGCCAGCAGCTTGCGACTAGCTGGGGCAGATACGCAGTATTTT.

The genes are TRBV18 and TRBJ2-1; perhaps TRBD1 as D (6 bases). Trimming stripped 6 bases from V and 0 bases from J, with 9 bases between. The length of the CDR3 is 14 residues. CDR1 KGHSH and CDR2 LQKENI come from the germline V gene. The CDR3 sequence: CASSGQSSYNEQFF. CDR3 sequence (DNA): TGTGCCAGCTCCGGACAGTCCTCCTACAATGAGCAGTTCTTC.

The chain is built from TRBV10-3 and TRBJ1-2; 12 bases align to TRBD1. This CDR3 has 19 amino acids. V lost 0 bases and J lost 4; bases outside the gene matches: 12. The germline gives CDR1 ENHRY, CDR2 SYGVKD. The CDR3 is CAISESMGDRGPFSYGYTF. CDR3 nucleotide sequence: TGTGCCATCAGTGAGTCGATGGGGGACAGGGGGCCCTTTAGCTATGGCTACACCTTC.

J is TRBJ2-7 and V is TRBV5-1, with 11 bases lining up with TRBD2. CDR3 length equals 15 residues. Germline V CDR1 and CDR2: SGHRS, YFSETQ. The J segment lost 6 bases and the V segment lost 1 base, leaving 6 bases of the junction unmatched. Here the CDR3 reads CASSLIWLAGGEQYF. CDR3 in DNA: TGCGCCAGCAGCTTGATCTGGCTAGCGGGGGGCGAGCAGTACTTC.

The chain joins TRBV12-5 to TRBJ2-3; 8 bases align to TRBD1. Per germline, CDR1 LGHNT and CDR2 FRNRAP. The V gene end was trimmed by 0 bases and the J gene end by 1 base; junction bases not matched to a gene: 6. This CDR3 has 17 residues. CDR3: CASGLVTGGLGTDTQYF. In nucleotides, the CDR3 is TGTGCTAGTGGTTTGGTTACAGGGGGGCTGGGCACAGATACGCAGTATTTT.

J is TRBJ1-2 and V is TRBV6-5, with D unresolved. This CDR3 comprises 15 residues. Trimming removed 5 bases from V and 8 bases from J, with 21 bases in between. From germline, CDR1 is MNHEY and CDR2 SVGAGI. As DNA, the CDR3 is TGTGCCAGCAGTCCCCGGTCCCGGGGTCTTGAGGGCTACACCTTC. It encodes CASSPRSRGLEGYTF.